The clone carrying this TCR beta chain turned up a few times. It was during active infection that Seattle patients were enrolled and then longitudinally followed. This entry comes from a study of blood T cell repertoires in COVID-19. Turning to the study itself: COVID-19 samples, acute and convalescent, were from the United States, Italy and Spain. From T cells, B-cell-depleted T cells, or PBMCs came the material, which was cDNA or gDNA.

Study processing details: Reference gene primer amplification yielded estimated nucleated cell counts. Libraries were prepared by immunoSEQ multiplex PCR; TCRdb keeps only in-frame clonotypes and omits some of them. V and J calls and clone size follow that table, whereas D and trimming were derived from the DNA. This sample has about 95,000 clones; about four fifths occur once, and the top ten carry 4% to 6%. The germline gives CDR1 WSHSY, CDR2 SAAADI. The V and J ends lost 2 bases and 7 bases, in that order; junction bases with no gene match: 10. The CDR3 is 17 amino acids. The source of this sequence is a man at least 80 years old with COVID-19, enrolled during active disease. Sample: peripheral blood. The chain recombines TRBV10-2 with TRBJ2-2; TRBD1 agrees at 10 bases. DNA for the CDR3: TGCGCCAGCAGTGAGCCGACAGGGGGCGAAAGTGGCGGGGAGCTGTTTTTT. Amino acids: CASSEPTGGESGGELFF.